The 26 T cell receptor beta chains below all came from one sample that was sequenced in a study of blood T cell repertoires in COVID-19. TCRdb keeps only in-frame clones here, not all; method: immunoSEQ multiplex PCR. The sample includes roughly 300,000 clones, 85% to 90% of them seen just once. The specimen was peripheral blood. The receptors stem from a woman aged 40 to 55 who had recovered from COVID-19.

The chain employs TRBV4-3 and TRBJ1-2, with TRBD1 as a possible D gene (6 bases). The CDR3 covers 19 residues. Germline V lookup: CDR1 LGHNA, CDR2 YSLEER. With 0 bases removed from V and 5 bases from J, the gap between germline ends came to 25 bases. CDR3 DNA sequence: TGCGCCAGCAGCCAAGATAGGGGGTCCGGCGGCAGTATGGAATATGGCTACACCTTC. This gives the protein CASSQDRGSGGSMEYGYTF.

The V and J genes are TRBV23-1 and TRBJ2-3; D may be TRBD2 (5 bases). Being an ORF, TRBV23-1 has a function that is uncertain. V lost 4 bases and J 2 bases, leaving 16 bases between the germline ends. The CDR3 spans 16 residues. CDR3 coding DNA: TGCGCCAGCAGTCCCGGAGGTAGTGGCAACACAGATACGCAGTATTTT. Translation gives CASSPGGSGNTDTQYF.

The chain carries TRBV10-2 and TRBJ1-1; 9 nucleotides match TRBD1. With V trimmed by 5 bases and J by 1 base, 8 bases remained unmatched. CDR3 length equals 16 residues. CDR1 WSHSY and CDR2 SAAADI come from the germline V gene. CDR3 bases: TGCGCCAGCAGTCCGGGGGGACAGGGTGGGAACACTGAAGCTTTCTTT. As protein: CASSPGGQGGNTEAFF.

This clone was observed a few times. The gene calls are TRBV6-5 and TRBJ2-7; perhaps TRBD1 as D (5 bases). Per the germline V gene, CDR1 is MNHEY and CDR2 is SVGAGI. The CDR3 is 15 amino acids. Trimming stripped 4 bases from V and 3 bases from J, with 16 bases between. Written as DNA, the CDR3 is TGTGCCAGCAGTTTGACAGTGGCTATGGTCTACGAGCAGTACTTC. Its translation: CASSLTVAMVYEQYF.

The chain carries TRBV7-9 and TRBJ1-1, with 10 nucleotides matching TRBD1. Per germline, CDR1 SEHNR and CDR2 FQNEAQ (reference sequence). The CDR3 extends over 15 amino acids. The V gene end was trimmed by 5 bases and the J gene end by 5 bases; junction bases not matched to a gene: 8. CDR3 amino acids: CASSARRDRGTEAFF. The CDR3 DNA sequence: TGTGCCAGCAGCGCCCGACGGGACAGGGGAACTGAAGCTTTCTTT.

This chain uses TRBV3-1 (or the pseudogene TRBV3-2) with TRBJ2-1; 12 bases are a match to TRBD2. This CDR3 is 15 amino acids long. Unmatched junction bases numbered 13, after V lost 4 bases and J lost 15 bases. Germline V gives CDR1 LGHDT, CDR2 YNNKEL (reference sequence). The CDR3 sequence: CASSRGRLAGDHRFF. CDR3 nucleotide sequence: TGTGCCAGCAGCCGCGGGCGACTAGCGGGGGACCATCGGTTCTTC.

This clone has only one observation. The rearrangement uses TRBV10-3 and TRBJ2-3, with 11 positions matching TRBD2. This CDR3 contains 15 residues. The germline V gene has CDR1 ENHRY and CDR2 SYGVKD. Trimming at V came to 6 bases and at J to 2 bases, leaving 4 bases not matched to a gene. CDR3 loop: CAISPLAGATDTQYF. In nucleotides, the CDR3 is TGTGCCATCAGCCCACTAGCGGGGGCCACAGATACGCAGTATTTT.

CDR3 sequence: CASSEAFQGGQEKLFF. CDR3 bases: TGTGCCAGCAGTGAAGCCTTCCAGGGTGGGCAGGAAAAACTGTTTTTT. The rearrangement joins TRBV6-1 to TRBJ1-4, with TRBD1 as a possible D gene (5 bases). The CDR3 contains 16 residues. Germline V lookup: CDR1 MNHNS, CDR2 SASEGT. V shed 0 bases and J shed 8 bases, with 16 bases lying between them.

The chain uses TRBV11-2 and TRBJ2-1, with TRBD2 matching 8 bases. CDR3 length: 12 amino acids. V shed 3 bases, J shed 9 bases, and the junction held 1 base outside the gene matches. CDR1 and CDR2 (germline): SGHAT, FQNNGV. CDR3 loop: CASSFSGVEQFF. The CDR3 nucleotides are TGTGCCAGCAGCTTTAGCGGGGTTGAGCAGTTCTTC.

This sequence joins TRBV24-1 and TRBJ2-3; 9 positions match TRBD2. The germline V gene encodes CDR1 KGHDR and CDR2 SFDVKD. The CDR3 runs 15 residues. Trimming took 4 bases from V and 6 from J; bases not matched to a gene: 7. CDR3 residues: CATSDPAGGLDTQYF. In DNA, the CDR3 is TGTGCCACCAGTGACCCAGCGGGGGGCTTGGATACGCAGTATTTT.

Details on this clone: Relative to the germline gene, one junction end is altered; a read error may explain this. The CDR3 spells CASSGDSSPSSF. The CDR3 coding sequence is TGTGCCAGCAGCGGGGACTCGTCGCCTTCTTCTTTC. The chain combines TRBV2 with TRBJ2-7, with a tentative D call TRBD2 (6 bases). This CDR3 is built from 12 residues. CDR1 SNHLY and CDR2 FYNNEI come from the germline V gene.

V gene TRBV5-6 combines with J gene TRBJ1-6; D is uncertain. The CDR3 sequence is 14 residues long. Trimming removed 3 bases at V and 4 bases at J, with 8 bases between. The V gene's germline CDR1 is SGHDT and CDR2 YYEEEE. CDR3 in DNA: TGTGCCAGCAGCTCACACGGGTATAATTCACCCCTCCACTTT. Amino acids: CASSSHGYNSPLHF.

The chain employs TRBV7-2 and TRBJ2-3; the D gene is possibly TRBD2 (7 bases). Trimming took off 2 bases at V and 2 bases at J, with 11 bases between the two ends. The CDR3 runs 15 residues. In germline, CDR1 is SGHTA, CDR2 FQGNSA. This CDR3 is CASSLFRGATDTQYF. The CDR3 DNA follows: TGTGCCAGCAGCTTATTTCGGGGGGCCACAGATACGCAGTATTTT. The entire variable domain, with the rest obtained from reference TRBV7-2 and TRBJ2-3, is as follows: GAGVSQSPSNKVTEKGKDVELRCDPISGHTALYWYRQSLGQGLEFLIYFQGNSAPDKSGLPSDRFSAERTGGSVSTLTIQRTQQEDSAVYLCASSLFRGATDTQYFGPGTRLTVL.

The rearrangement links TRBV18 to TRBJ1-5; weak D call: TRBD1 (5 bases). V lost 4 bases to trimming and J lost 6 bases, with 16 bases between them. CDR1 and CDR2 (germline): KGHSH, LQKENI. The CDR3 has 15 amino acids. The CDR3 loop reads CASSLQYQGTQPQHF. In DNA form, the CDR3 reads TGTGCCAGCTCACTACAGTACCAGGGTACTCAGCCCCAGCATTTT.

The chain joins TRBV9 to TRBJ2-1, with TRBD2 matching over 7 bases. V lost 4 bases to trimming and J lost 2 bases; unmatched junction nucleotides: 3. CDR1 and CDR2 from the germline V gene are SGDLS and YYNGEE. The CDR3 is 14 residues long. The CDR3 DNA is TGTGCCAGCAGCCCTACTAGCGCCTACAATGAGCAGTTCTTC. Protein product: CASSPTSAYNEQFF.

The count of this clone is one. This chain links TRBV6-2 or TRBV6-3 with TRBJ1-1; perhaps TRBD1 as D (6 bases). Germline loops: CDR1 MNHEY, CDR2 SVGEGT. CDR3 size: 17 residues. V shed 0 bases and J shed 1 base, with 15 bases lying between them. The CDR3 DNA sequence: TGTGCCAGCAGTTACTCGAGGAAACAGGGAAGGAACACTGAAGCTTTCTTT. Encoded protein: CASSYSRKQGRNTEAFF.

This chain uses TRBV4-2 with TRBJ2-1, with 11 positions matching TRBD2. The germline gives CDR1 LGHNA, CDR2 YNFKEQ. V trimming: 6 bases; J trimming: 2 bases; junction bases outside the gene matches: 3. The CDR3 runs to 15 residues. CDR3 amino acids: CASSSGGAAYNEQFF. CDR3 DNA sequence: TGTGCCAGCAGTAGCGGGGGGGCTGCCTACAATGAGCAGTTCTTC.

The chain links TRBV5-1 to TRBJ2-1; TRBD1 aligns across 10 bases. Germline lookup yields CDR1 SGHRS and CDR2 YFSETQ. Trimming took 4 bases from V and 0 from J; bases not matched to a gene: 25. CDR3 length: 23 residues. The chain's CDR3 is CASSPWGQGHHGASPSSYNEQFF. The CDR3 region has the DNA TGCGCCAGCAGCCCCTGGGGACAGGGGCACCACGGGGCTAGCCCTAGCTCCTACAATGAGCAGTTCTTC.

Points on this clone: This CDR3 fails to terminate in the conserved phenylalanine or tryptophan, so it likely reflects a read error. The DNA is omitted, as the CDR3 cannot be located on it reliably, and the CDR3 follows TCRdb's listing. The genes are TRBV18 and TRBJ1-2; the D segment call TRBD1 is taken from the table without a DNA check. A total of 13 residues make up the CDR3, ends included. Germline CDR1 KGHSH, CDR2 LQKENI. CDR3 in amino acids: CASSGGIQGSLDL.

V and J are TRBV11-2 and TRBJ2-7; TRBD1 agrees at 9 bases. Germline V CDR1 and CDR2: SGHAT, FQNNGV. The V gene end was trimmed by 4 bases and the J gene end by 5 bases; junction bases not matched to a gene: 6. The length of the CDR3 is 14 residues. CDR3 bases: TGTGCCAGCAGCTCCCGGGACAGGGTCCACGAGCAGTACTTC. It codes for CASSSRDRVHEQYF.

The chain recombines TRBV7-9 with TRBJ1-5; D gene uncertain. The CDR3 is made up of 13 amino acids. Trimming removed 1 base from V and 6 bases from J, with 7 bases in between. The germline V gene encodes CDR1 SEHNR and CDR2 FQNEAQ (reference sequence). The CDR3 is CASSLVGSQPQHF. In nucleotides, the CDR3 is TGTGCCAGCAGCTTAGTAGGGAGTCAGCCCCAGCATTTT.

The chain combines TRBV12-2 with TRBJ1-1; TRBD1, the D gene given by the table, was not confirmed from the DNA. TRBV12-2 is assigned pseudogene status. This CDR3 is 19 amino acids long. The CDR3 DNA is TGTGCAAGTCGCCTTTTGGTCCAGGGGCGGAAACCCCTAAACACTGAAGCTTTCTTT. Translated, it gives CASRLLVQGRKPLNTEAFF.

The J gene is TRBJ2-1, the V gene TRBV29-1, with D perhaps TRBD1 (5 bases). Germline V lookup: CDR1 SQVTM, CDR2 ANQGSEA. Trimming shortened V by 7 bases and J by 4 bases, and 11 bases separated the two germline ends. This CDR3 spans 12 amino acids. CDR3 sequence reads: CSGPDRYNEQFF. DNA of the CDR3: TGCAGCGGGCCCGACAGATACAATGAGCAGTTCTTC.

The V gene is TRBV2, the J gene TRBJ2-1, with TRBD2 matching 14 bases. The length of the CDR3 is 15 residues. Germline V gene sequence: CDR1 SNHLY, CDR2 FYNNEI. J gave up 15 bases and V 6 bases, and 13 bases lay outside the gene matches. As DNA, the CDR3 is TGTGCCAGCAGGACAGGACTAGCGGGGGGTTTCGTTCGGTTCTTC. Its translation is CASRTGLAGGFVRFF.

V is TRBV27 and J is TRBJ2-7, with a tentative D call TRBD2 (7 bases). Trimming pared 6 bases from V and 3 bases from J, leaving 24 bases between. The CDR3 is made up of 17 amino acids. Germline CDR1 reads MNHEY; CDR2 reads SMNVEV (reference sequence). The CDR3 loop reads CASSQARSAGAHYEQYF. DNA of the CDR3: TGTGCCAGCAGCCAAGCCCGTTCCGCGGGGGCCCACTACGAGCAGTACTTC.

The gene calls are TRBV6-5 and TRBJ1-4; D uncertain. This CDR3 has 13 residues. Germline assignment: CDR1 MNHEY and CDR2 SVGAGI. Trimming cost V 6 bases and J 4 bases, with 9 bases left between them. CDR3 loop: CASRPTGNEKLFF. CDR3 coding DNA: TGTGCCAGCAGGCCGACTGGTAATGAAAAACTGTTTTTT.